Listed here is a single TCR beta chain. Antigen unknown. Sorting with CD45RO/CCR7/CD25/CD127/CD95/CD27 yielded naive, central memory, regulatory and stem-like memory CD4+ cells. Germline CDR1 is ENHRY and CDR2 is SYGVKD. The CDR3 has 13 residues. The V end was cut by 7 bases, the J end by 5 bases, with 11 bases between. All of the isolated RNA was reverse transcribed, so expressed TCRB transcripts were sequenced. Measured with immunoSEQ multiplex PCR; TCRdb has only the in-frame clones, and not every one. Of nearly 350,000 clones in the sample, 8% were seen once. The sample comes from a study of beta chain features in type 1 diabetes. Study-level results: In cDNA sequencing, cells with high TCR expression could be over-represented.

The sequence was obtained from a woman aged 18 to 35 in good health. The sequencing input was central memory CD4+ T cells from blood. The rearrangement uses TRBV10-3 and TRBJ2-2; TRBD2 might be the D (6 bases). CDR3 residues: CAIIDGSTGELFF. In DNA form, the CDR3 reads TGTGCCATCATCGACGGGAGTACCGGGGAGCTGTTTTTT.